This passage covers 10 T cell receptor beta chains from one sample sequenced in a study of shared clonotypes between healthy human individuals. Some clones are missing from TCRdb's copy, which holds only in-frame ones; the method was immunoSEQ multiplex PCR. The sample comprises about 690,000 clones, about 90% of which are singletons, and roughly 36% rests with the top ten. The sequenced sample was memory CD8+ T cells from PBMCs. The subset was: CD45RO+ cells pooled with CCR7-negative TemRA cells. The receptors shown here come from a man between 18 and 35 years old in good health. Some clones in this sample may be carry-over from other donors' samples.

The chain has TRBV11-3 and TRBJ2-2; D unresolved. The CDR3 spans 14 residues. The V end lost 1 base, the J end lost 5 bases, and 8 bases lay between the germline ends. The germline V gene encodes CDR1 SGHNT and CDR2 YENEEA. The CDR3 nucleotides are TGTGCCAGCAGCTTAGGGGAAGGTACCGGGGAGCTGTTTTTT. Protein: CASSLGEGTGELFF.

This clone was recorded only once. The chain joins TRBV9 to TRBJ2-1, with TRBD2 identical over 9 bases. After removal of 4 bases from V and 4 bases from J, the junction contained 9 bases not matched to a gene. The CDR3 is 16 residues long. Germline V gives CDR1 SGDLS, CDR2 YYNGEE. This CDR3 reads CASSTRRTSAYNEQFF. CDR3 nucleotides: TGTGCCAGCAGCACCCGGAGGACTAGCGCTTACAATGAGCAGTTCTTC.

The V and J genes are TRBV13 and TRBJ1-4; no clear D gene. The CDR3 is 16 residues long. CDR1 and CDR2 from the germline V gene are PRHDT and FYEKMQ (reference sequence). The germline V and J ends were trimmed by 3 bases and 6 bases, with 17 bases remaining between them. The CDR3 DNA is TGTGCCAGCAGCTTGGGGAGGATTCCCGAAGATGAAAAACTGTTTTTT. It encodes CASSLGRIPEDEKLFF.

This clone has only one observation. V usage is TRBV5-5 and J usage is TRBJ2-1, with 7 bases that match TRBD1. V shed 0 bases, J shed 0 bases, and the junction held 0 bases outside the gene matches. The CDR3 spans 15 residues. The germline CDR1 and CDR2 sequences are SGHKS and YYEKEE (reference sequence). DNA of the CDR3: TGTGCCAGCAGCTTGGACAGGGGCTCCTACAATGAGCAGTTCTTC. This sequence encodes CASSLDRGSYNEQFF.

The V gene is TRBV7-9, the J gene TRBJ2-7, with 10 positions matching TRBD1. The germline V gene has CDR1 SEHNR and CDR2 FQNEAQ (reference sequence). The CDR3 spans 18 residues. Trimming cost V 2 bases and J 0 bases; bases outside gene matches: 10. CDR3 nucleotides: TGTGCCAGCAGCTTACTGTCGGGACAGGGGACGAACTCCTACGAGCAGTACTTC. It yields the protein CASSLLSGQGTNSYEQYF. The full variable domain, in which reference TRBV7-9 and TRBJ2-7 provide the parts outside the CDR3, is DTGVSQNPRHKITKRGQNVTFRCDPISEHNRLYWYRQTLGQGPEFLTYFQNEAQLEKSRLLSDRFSAERPKGSFSTLEIQRTEQGDSAMYLCASSLLSGQGTNSYEQYFGPGTRLTVT.

This CDR3 reads CASSQDWRDRVSEQYF. CDR3 DNA sequence: TGCGCCAGCAGCCAAGATTGGCGGGACAGAGTAAGCGAGCAGTACTTC. This chain joins TRBV4-1 and TRBJ2-7; the D gene is possibly TRBD1 (7 bases). V was clipped by 0 bases and J by 6 bases, with 18 bases between them. The CDR3 is 16 residues long. CDR1 and CDR2 from the germline V gene are MGHRA and YSYEKL.

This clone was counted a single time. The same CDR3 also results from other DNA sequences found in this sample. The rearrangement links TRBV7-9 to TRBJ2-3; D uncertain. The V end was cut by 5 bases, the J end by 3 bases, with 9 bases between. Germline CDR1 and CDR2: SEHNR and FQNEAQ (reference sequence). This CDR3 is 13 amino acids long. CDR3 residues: CASSPPSTDTQYF. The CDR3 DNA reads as TGTGCCAGCAGCCCCCCATCAACAGATACGCAGTATTTT.

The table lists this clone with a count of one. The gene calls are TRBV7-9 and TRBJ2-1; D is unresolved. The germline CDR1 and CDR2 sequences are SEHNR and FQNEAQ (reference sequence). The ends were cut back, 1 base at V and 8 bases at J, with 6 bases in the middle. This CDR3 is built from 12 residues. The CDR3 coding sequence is TGTGCCAGCAGCTTAGTTTGGGATGAGCAGTTCTTC. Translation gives CASSLVWDEQFF. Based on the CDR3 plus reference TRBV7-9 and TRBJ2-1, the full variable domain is DTGVSQNPRHKITKRGQNVTFRCDPISEHNRLYWYRQTLGQGPEFLTYFQNEAQLEKSRLLSDRFSAERPKGSFSTLEIQRTEQGDSAMYLCASSLVWDEQFFGPGTRLTVL.

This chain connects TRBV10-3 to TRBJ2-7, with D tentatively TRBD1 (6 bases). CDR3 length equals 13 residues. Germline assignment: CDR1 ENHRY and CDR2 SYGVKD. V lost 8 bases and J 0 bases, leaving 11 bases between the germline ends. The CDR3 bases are TGTGCCATCTCGGGCAGGGGCTCCTACGAGCAGTACTTC. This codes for CAISGRGSYEQYF.

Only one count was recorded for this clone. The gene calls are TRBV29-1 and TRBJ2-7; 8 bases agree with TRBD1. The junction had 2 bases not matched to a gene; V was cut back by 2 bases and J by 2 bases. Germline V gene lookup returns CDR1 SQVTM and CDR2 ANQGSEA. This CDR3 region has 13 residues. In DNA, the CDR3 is TGCAGCGTTGAACGGGACAGGCCCTACGAGCAGTACTTC. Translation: CSVERDRPYEQYF.